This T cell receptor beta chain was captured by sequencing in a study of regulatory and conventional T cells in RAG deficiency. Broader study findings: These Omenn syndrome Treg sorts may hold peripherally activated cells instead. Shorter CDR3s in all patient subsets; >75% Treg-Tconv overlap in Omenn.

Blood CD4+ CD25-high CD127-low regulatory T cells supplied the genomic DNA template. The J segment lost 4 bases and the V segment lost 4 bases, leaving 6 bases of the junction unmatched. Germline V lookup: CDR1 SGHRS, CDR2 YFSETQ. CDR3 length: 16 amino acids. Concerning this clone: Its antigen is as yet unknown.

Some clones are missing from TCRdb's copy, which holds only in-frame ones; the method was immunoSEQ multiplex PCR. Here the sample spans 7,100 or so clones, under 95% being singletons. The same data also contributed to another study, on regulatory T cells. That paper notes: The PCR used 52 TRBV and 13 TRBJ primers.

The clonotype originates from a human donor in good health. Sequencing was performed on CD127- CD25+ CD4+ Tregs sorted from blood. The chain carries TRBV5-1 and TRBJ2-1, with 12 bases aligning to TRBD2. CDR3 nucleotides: TGCGCCAGCAGCAACCTTGGGACTAGCGGGTACAATGAGCAGTTCTTC. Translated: CASSNLGTSGYNEQFF. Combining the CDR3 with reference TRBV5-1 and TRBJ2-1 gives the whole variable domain KAGVTQTPRYLIKTRGQQVTLSCSPISGHRSVSWYQQTPGQGLQFLFEYFSETQRNKGNFPGRFSGRQFSNSRSEMNVSTLELGDSALYLCASSNLGTSGYNEQFFGPGTRLTVL.